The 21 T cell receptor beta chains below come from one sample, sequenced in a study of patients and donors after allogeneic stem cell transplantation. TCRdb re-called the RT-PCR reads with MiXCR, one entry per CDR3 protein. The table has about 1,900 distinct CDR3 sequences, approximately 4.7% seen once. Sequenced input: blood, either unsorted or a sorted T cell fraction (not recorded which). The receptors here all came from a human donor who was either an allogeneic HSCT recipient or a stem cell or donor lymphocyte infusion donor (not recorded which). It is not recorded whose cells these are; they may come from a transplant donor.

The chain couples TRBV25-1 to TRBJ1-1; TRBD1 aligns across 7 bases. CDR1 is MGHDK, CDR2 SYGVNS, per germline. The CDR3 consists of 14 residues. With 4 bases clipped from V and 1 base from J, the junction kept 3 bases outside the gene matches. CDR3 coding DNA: TGTGCCAGCAGTGCCAGACAGGGGAACACTGAAGCTTTCTTT. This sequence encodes CASSARQGNTEAFF.

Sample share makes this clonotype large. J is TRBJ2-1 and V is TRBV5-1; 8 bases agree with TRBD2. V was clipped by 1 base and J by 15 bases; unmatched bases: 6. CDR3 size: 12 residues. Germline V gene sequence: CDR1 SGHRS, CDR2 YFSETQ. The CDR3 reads CASSLTGRDVFF. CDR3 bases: TGCGCCAGCAGCTTGACCGGGAGGGATGTGTTCTTC.

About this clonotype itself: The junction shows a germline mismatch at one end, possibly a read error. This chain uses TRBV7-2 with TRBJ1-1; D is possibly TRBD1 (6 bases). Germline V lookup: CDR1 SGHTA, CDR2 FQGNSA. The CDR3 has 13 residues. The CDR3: CVSSLDSNTEAFF. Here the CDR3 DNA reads TGTGTCAGCAGCTTGGACAGTAACACTGAAGCTTTCTTT.

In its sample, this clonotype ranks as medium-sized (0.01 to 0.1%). The CDR3 DNA follows: TGTGCCAGCCGACTTAGACAGGGGGTAGATACGCAGTATTTT. This encodes CASRLRQGVDTQYF. The chain carries TRBV6-1 and TRBJ2-3; 9 bases align to TRBD1. Germline-derived CDR1 and CDR2 are MNHNS and SASEGT. The CDR3 extends over 14 amino acids. The V gene end was trimmed by 8 bases and the J gene end by 5 bases; junction bases not matched to a gene: 8.

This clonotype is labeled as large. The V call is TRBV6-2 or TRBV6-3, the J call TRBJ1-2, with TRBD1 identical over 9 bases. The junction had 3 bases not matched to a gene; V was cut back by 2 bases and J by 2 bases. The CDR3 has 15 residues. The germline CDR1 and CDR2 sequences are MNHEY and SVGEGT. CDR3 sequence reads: CASSYPGTGNYGYTF. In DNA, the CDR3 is TGTGCCAGCAGTTACCCCGGGACAGGGAACTATGGCTACACCTTC.

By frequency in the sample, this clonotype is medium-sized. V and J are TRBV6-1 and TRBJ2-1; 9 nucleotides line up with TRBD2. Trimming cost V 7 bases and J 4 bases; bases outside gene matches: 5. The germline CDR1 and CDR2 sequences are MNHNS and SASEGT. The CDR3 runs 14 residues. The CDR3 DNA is TGTGCCAGCATAGCGGGAGCGGGTTACAATGAGCAGTTCTTC. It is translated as CASIAGAGYNEQFF.

The CDR3 sequence: CASSASTGSGTQYF. The DNA of the CDR3 is TGCGCCAGTAGCGCCTCGACAGGGTCGGGGACCCAGTACTTC. The chain joins TRBV5-1 to TRBJ2-5; 7 bases align to TRBD1. The CDR3 has 14 residues. Per the germline V gene, CDR1 is SGHRS and CDR2 is YFSETQ. The V gene end was trimmed by 8 bases and the J gene end by 7 bases; junction bases not matched to a gene: 14.

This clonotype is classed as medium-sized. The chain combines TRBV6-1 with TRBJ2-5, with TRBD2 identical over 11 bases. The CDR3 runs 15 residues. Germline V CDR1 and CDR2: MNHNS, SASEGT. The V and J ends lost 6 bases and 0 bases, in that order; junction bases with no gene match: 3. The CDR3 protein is CASSSSGGYQETQYF. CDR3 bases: TGTGCCAGCAGCTCTAGCGGGGGGTACCAAGAGACCCAGTACTTC.

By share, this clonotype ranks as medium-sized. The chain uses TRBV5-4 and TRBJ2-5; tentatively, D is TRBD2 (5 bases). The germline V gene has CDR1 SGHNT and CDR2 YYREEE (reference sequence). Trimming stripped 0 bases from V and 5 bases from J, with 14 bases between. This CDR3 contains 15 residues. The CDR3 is CASSLASGYGETQYF. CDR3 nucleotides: TGTGCCAGCAGCTTGGCATCGGGATACGGGGAGACCCAGTACTTC.

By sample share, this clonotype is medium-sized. The CDR3 here is CSVSRAYEQYF. CDR3 bases: TGCAGCGTTTCCAGGGCCTACGAGCAGTACTTC. The chain joins TRBV29-1 to TRBJ2-7; D is possibly TRBD1 (5 bases). Germline loops: CDR1 SQVTM, CDR2 ANQGSEA. The V end lost 5 bases, the J end lost 2 bases, and 7 bases lay between the germline ends. The CDR3 is 11 residues long.

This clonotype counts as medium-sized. The CDR3 nucleotides read TGCGCCAGCAGTGAGTCGACTTGGATTGAGCAGTTCTTC. Translating it yields CASSESTWIEQFF. The rearrangement uses TRBV10-2 and TRBJ2-1; no clear D gene. V dropped 0 bases and J dropped 9 bases, with 9 bases sitting between them. CDR1 and CDR2 from the germline V gene are WSHSY and SAAADI. CDR3 length: 13 residues.

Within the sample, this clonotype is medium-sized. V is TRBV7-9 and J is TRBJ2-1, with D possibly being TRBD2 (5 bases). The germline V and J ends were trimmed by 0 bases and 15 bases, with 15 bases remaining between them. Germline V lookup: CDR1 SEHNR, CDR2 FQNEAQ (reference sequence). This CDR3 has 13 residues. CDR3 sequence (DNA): TGTGCCAGCAGCTTAGCGACGTGGGAGCCACGGTTCTTC. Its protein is CASSLATWEPRFF.

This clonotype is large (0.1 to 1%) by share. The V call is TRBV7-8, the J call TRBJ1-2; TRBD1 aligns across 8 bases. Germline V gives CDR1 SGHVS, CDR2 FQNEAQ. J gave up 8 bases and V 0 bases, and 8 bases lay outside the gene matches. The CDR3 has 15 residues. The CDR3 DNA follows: TGTGCCAGCAGCTTAGCCGTGACAGGGGCAAGCGGCTACACCTTC. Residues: CASSLAVTGASGYTF.

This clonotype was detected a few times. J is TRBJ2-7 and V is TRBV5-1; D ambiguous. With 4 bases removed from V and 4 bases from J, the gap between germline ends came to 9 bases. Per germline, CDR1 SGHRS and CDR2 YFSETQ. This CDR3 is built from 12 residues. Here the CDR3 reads CASSTNKYEQYF. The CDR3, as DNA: TGCGCCAGCAGCACCAACAAGTACGAGCAGTACTTC.

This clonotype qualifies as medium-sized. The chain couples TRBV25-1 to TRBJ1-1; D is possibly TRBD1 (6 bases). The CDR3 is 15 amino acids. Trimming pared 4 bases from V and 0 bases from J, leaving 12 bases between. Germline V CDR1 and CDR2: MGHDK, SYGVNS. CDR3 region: CASSASGTLNTEAFF. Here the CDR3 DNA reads TGTGCCAGCAGTGCCTCCGGGACACTGAACACTGAAGCTTTCTTT.

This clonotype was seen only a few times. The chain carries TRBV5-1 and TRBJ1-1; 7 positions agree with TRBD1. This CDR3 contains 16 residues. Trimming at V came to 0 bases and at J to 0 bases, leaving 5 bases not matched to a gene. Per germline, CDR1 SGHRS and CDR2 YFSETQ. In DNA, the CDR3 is TGCGCCAGCAGCTTGGCGGACAGGAACATGAACACTGAAGCTTTCTTT. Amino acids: CASSLADRNMNTEAFF.

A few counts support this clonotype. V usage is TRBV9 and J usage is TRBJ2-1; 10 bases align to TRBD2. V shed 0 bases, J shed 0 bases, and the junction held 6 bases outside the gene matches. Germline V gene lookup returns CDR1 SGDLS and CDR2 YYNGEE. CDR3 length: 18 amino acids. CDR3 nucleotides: TGTGCCAGCAGCGTAGAACATAGCGGGAGGTTCTCCTACAATGAGCAGTTCTTC. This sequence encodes CASSVEHSGRFSYNEQFF. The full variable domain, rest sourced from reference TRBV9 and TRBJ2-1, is DSGVTQTPKHLITATGQRVTLRCSPRSGDLSVYWYQQSLDQGLQFLIQYYNGEERAKGNILERFSAQQFPDLHSELNLSSLELGDSALYFCASSVEHSGRFSYNEQFFGPGTRLTVL.

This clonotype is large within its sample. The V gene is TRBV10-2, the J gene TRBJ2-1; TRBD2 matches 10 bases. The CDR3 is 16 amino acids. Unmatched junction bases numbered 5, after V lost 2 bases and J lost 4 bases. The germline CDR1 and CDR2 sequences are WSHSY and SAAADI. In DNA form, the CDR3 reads TGCGCCAGCAGTGAGGGAGCGGGAGGGACATACAATGAGCAGTTCTTC. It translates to CASSEGAGGTYNEQFF.

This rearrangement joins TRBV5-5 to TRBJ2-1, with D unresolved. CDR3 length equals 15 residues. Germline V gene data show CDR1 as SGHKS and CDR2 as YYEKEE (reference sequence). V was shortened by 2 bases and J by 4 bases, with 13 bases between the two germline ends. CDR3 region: CASSLVQNTYNEQFF. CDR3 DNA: TGTGCCAGCAGCTTAGTACAGAATACTTACAATGAGCAGTTCTTC.

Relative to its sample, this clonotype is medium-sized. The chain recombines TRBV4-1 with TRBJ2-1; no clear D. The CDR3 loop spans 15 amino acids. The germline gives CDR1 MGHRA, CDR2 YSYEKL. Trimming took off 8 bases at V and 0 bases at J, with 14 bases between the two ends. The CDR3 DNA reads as TGCGCCAGCGAACCCACGGCCAGCTCCTACAATGAGCAGTTCTTC. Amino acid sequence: CASEPTASSYNEQFF.

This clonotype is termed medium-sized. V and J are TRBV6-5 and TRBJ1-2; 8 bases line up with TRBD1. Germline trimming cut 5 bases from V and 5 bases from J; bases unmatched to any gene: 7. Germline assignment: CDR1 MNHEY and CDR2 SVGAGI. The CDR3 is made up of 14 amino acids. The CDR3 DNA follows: TGTGCCAGCAGTCGCGGACAGGGAACGTATGGCTACACCTTC. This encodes CASSRGQGTYGYTF.